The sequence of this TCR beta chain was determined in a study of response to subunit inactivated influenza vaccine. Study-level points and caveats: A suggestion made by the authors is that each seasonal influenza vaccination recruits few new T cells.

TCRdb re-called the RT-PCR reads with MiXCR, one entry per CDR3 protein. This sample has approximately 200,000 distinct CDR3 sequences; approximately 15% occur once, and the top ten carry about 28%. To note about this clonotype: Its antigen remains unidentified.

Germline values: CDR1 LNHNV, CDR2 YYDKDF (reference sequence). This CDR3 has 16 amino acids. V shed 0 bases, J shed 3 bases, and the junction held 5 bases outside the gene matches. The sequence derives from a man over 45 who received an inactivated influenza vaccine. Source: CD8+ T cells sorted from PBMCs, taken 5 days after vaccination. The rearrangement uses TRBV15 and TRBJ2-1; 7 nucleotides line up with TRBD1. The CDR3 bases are TGTGCCACCAGCAGAGAAGTGAGACAGGGCTACAATGAGCAGTTCTTC. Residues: CATSREVRQGYNEQFF.